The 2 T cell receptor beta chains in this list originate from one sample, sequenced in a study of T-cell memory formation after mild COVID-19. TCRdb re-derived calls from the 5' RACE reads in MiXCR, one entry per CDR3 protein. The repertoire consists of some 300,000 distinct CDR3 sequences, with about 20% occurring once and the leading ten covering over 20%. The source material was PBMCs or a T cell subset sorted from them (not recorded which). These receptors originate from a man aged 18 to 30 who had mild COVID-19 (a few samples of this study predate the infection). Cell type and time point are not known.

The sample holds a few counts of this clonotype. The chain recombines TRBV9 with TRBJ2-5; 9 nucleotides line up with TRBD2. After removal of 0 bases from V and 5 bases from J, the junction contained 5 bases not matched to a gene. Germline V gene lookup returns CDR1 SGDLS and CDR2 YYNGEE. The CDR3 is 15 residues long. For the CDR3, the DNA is TGTGCCAGCAGCGTAGGTAATAGCGGGGGTGAGACCCAGTACTTC. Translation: CASSVGNSGGETQYF.

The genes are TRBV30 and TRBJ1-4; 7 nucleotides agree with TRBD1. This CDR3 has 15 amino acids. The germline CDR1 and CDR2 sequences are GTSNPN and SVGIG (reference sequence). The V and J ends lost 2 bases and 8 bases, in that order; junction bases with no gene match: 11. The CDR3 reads CAWSIQWDRGEKLFF. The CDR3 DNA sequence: TGTGCCTGGAGTATACAGTGGGACAGAGGGGAAAAACTGTTTTTT.